The next 15 T cell receptor beta chains were all read from a single sample in a study of identical twins. TCRdb used MiXCR to reprocess the 5' RACE reads, holding one entry per CDR3 protein. Counted here are 550,000 to 800,000 distinct CDR3 sequences, about 7% occurring once; the ten biggest clones make up around 1.6%. This same sample was also taken into another study, of yellow fever vaccine responses in identical twins.

The sequenced material came from PBMCs. These receptors all stem from a young woman in good health.

This chain uses TRBV18 with TRBJ2-1, with TRBD1 identical over 7 bases. Trimming took 1 base from V and 9 from J; bases not matched to a gene: 9. CDR3 length: 15 amino acids. The germline V gene encodes CDR1 KGHSH and CDR2 LQKENI. The CDR3 here is CASSPLGQAGGEQFF. The DNA for the CDR3 is TGTGCCAGCTCACCACTTGGACAGGCAGGTGGTGAGCAGTTCTTC.

This clonotype was observed a few times. V is TRBV7-9 and J is TRBJ2-4; 14 nucleotides match TRBD2. CDR1 SEHNR and CDR2 FQNEAQ come from the germline V gene (reference sequence). The CDR3 is 16 amino acids. Trimming took 6 bases from V and 5 from J; bases not matched to a gene: 6. The CDR3 spells CASSPRLAGGQNIQYF. The DNA of the CDR3 is TGTGCCAGCAGTCCAAGACTAGCGGGAGGGCAAAACATTCAGTACTTC.

This clonotype was counted between two and nine times. This rearrangement joins TRBV3-1 to TRBJ2-3; 11 nucleotides agree with TRBD2. The CDR3 length is 15 residues. The trim removed 9 bases at V and 3 bases at J, leaving 8 bases unmatched. From germline, CDR1 is LGHDT and CDR2 YNNKEL (reference sequence). CDR3 protein: CASKTSGKTTDTQYF. The DNA of the CDR3 is TGTGCCAGTAAGACTAGCGGGAAAACAACAGATACGCAGTATTTT.

V and J are TRBV7-2 and TRBJ2-3; D call uncertain. V was trimmed by 5 bases and J by 1 base, leaving 13 bases between them. The CDR3 length is 15 residues. The germline V gene has CDR1 SGHTA and CDR2 FQGNSA. CDR3 region: CASSPPSARTDTQYF. CDR3 bases: TGTGCCAGCAGCCCGCCCAGCGCACGCACAGATACGCAGTATTTT.

This clonotype occurred many times. The chain employs TRBV6-4 and TRBJ2-5; 8 positions match TRBD2. Trimming removed 5 bases from V and 5 bases from J; junction bases left unmatched: 7. The CDR3 loop spans 14 amino acids. Per germline, CDR1 MRHNA and CDR2 SNTAGT. Here the CDR3 DNA reads TGTGCCAGCAGTCCCAGCGGGAGAGGCGAGACCCAGTACTTC. Residues: CASSPSGRGETQYF.

This clonotype occurred a few times. The genes are TRBV6-2 or TRBV6-3 and TRBJ1-5; D is possibly TRBD1 (5 bases). This CDR3 spans 12 amino acids. With 6 bases removed from V and 5 bases from J, the gap between germline ends came to 8 bases. Germline V gene data show CDR1 as MNHEY and CDR2 as SVGEGT. CDR3 sequence (DNA): TGTGCCAGCAGCAGGGACTATCAGCCCCAGCATTTT. It is translated as CASSRDYQPQHF.

There are a few counts of this clonotype. The V call is TRBV9, the J call TRBJ2-1, with a tentative D call TRBD2 (7 bases). Germline lookup yields CDR1 SGDLS and CDR2 YYNGEE. The V gene lost 0 bases and the J gene lost 6 bases, with 13 bases spanning the gap. The length of the CDR3 is 15 residues. This CDR3 is CASSVVGGPLNEQFF. CDR3 in DNA: TGTGCCAGCAGCGTAGTCGGGGGGCCCCTCAATGAGCAGTTCTTC.

This clonotype appeared a few times. V and J are TRBV7-2 and TRBJ2-3, with D perhaps matching TRBD2 (7 bases). Germline-derived CDR1 and CDR2 are SGHTA and FQGNSA. The CDR3 covers 16 residues. Trimming cost V 3 bases and J 4 bases, with 17 bases left between them. The CDR3 spells CASSLSSGGGADTQYF. The CDR3 DNA sequence: TGTGCCAGCAGCTTGAGTAGCGGAGGGGGGGCAGATACGCAGTATTTT.

The chain joins TRBV27 to TRBJ2-7; 7 bases are a match to TRBD1. There are 14 residues in the CDR3. V shed 2 bases and J 9 bases; nucleotides not matched to a gene: 10. Germline-derived CDR1 and CDR2 are MNHEY and SMNVEV (reference sequence). The CDR3 loop is CASSLIGAGGGQYF. The CDR3 coding sequence is TGTGCCAGCAGTTTAATTGGGGCAGGGGGTGGGCAGTACTTC.

This clonotype was recorded many times. The J gene is TRBJ2-2, the V gene TRBV20-1; 14 bases agree with TRBD2. Germline V lookup: CDR1 DFQATT, CDR2 SNEGSKA (reference sequence). J was trimmed by 5 bases and V by 3 bases; bases with no gene match: 8. The CDR3 covers 17 residues. For the CDR3, the DNA is TGCAGTGCTAGGGCCCAGACTAGCGGGAGGGTTACCGGGGAGCTGTTTTTT. This encodes CSARAQTSGRVTGELFF.

This chain uses TRBV19 with TRBJ2-3, with TRBD2 matching over 14 bases. This CDR3 has 18 residues. CDR1 and CDR2 from the germline V gene are LNHDA and SQIVND (reference sequence). V was clipped by 4 bases and J by 3 bases; unmatched bases: 9. For the CDR3, the DNA is TGTGCCAGTAGTAACCGACTAGCGGGAGGGTTAAGAACAGATACGCAGTATTTT. Its translation is CASSNRLAGGLRTDTQYF. Full variable domain (outside the CDR3, taken from reference TRBV19 and TRBJ2-3): DGGITQSPKYLFRKEGQNVTLSCEQNLNHDAMYWYRQDPGQGLRLIYYSQIVNDFQKGDIAEGYSVSREKKESFPLTVTSAQKNPTAFYLCASSNRLAGGLRTDTQYFGPGTRLTVL.

This clonotype was seen ten or more times. This CDR3 reads CASSQDRANTEAFF. As DNA, the CDR3 is TGCGCCAGCAGCCAGGACAGGGCGAACACTGAAGCTTTCTTT. The chain combines TRBV5-1 with TRBJ1-1; 8 bases map to TRBD1. The CDR3 is 14 amino acids. CDR1 and CDR2 from the germline V gene are SGHRS and YFSETQ. V was clipped by 4 bases and J by 1 base; unmatched bases: 3.

This clonotype occurred a few times. The chain recombines TRBV29-1 with TRBJ2-7; 8 nucleotides align to TRBD1. V shed 7 bases, J shed 2 bases, and the junction held 7 bases outside the gene matches. This CDR3 has 13 residues. Germline loops: CDR1 SQVTM, CDR2 ANQGSEA. This chain's CDR3 is CSAIRTGTYEQYF. CDR3 sequence (DNA): TGCAGCGCAATACGGACAGGGACCTACGAGCAGTACTTC.

This clonotype has just a few counts. The rearrangement joins TRBV5-1 to TRBJ2-1; 9 nucleotides match TRBD1. The ends lost 4 bases at V and 4 bases at J; junction bases unmatched: 18. This CDR3 has 19 amino acids. From germline, CDR1 is SGHRS and CDR2 YFSETQ. CDR3 nucleotide sequence: TGCGCCAGCAGCCGTACACCCTCGTTCCGGGACAGGGCGTACAATGAGCAGTTCTTC. Its protein is CASSRTPSFRDRAYNEQFF. Looking up the rest from reference TRBV5-1 and TRBJ2-1 gives the full variable domain: KAGVTQTPRYLIKTRGQQVTLSCSPISGHRSVSWYQQTPGQGLQFLFEYFSETQRNKGNFPGRFSGRQFSNSRSEMNVSTLELGDSALYLCASSRTPSFRDRAYNEQFFGPGTRLTVL.

V usage is TRBV20-1 and J usage is TRBJ1-5, with D possibly being TRBD1 (6 bases). This CDR3 spans 14 amino acids. Germline CDR1 reads DFQATT; CDR2 reads SNEGSKA (reference sequence). V lost 3 bases, J lost 3 bases, and 12 bases lay in between. CDR3 sequence: CSASGDIYNQPQHF. CDR3 nucleotides: TGCAGTGCTAGTGGGGACATATACAATCAGCCCCAGCATTTT.